One sample yielded the 3 T cell receptor beta chains listed below, sequenced in a study of shared clonotypes between healthy human individuals. Assay used: immunoSEQ multiplex PCR; TCRdb lists only in-frame clones, some missing. The table lists 780,000 or so clones, approximately 72% of them singletons. The sample consisted of memory CD4+ T cells sorted from blood. Specified subset: CD45RA-negative fraction. The receptors shown here come from a woman aged 25 to 39 in good health.

The chain couples TRBV18 to TRBJ2-5; the D call may be TRBD1 or TRBD2 (6 bases each). This CDR3 region has 16 residues. In germline, CDR1 is KGHSH, CDR2 LQKENI. The ends were cut back, 1 base at V and 4 bases at J, with 16 bases in the middle. The DNA of the CDR3 is TGTGCCAGCTCACCACAAGGGGTCAGGGGAGGAGAGACCCAGTACTTC. This codes for CASSPQGVRGGETQYF.

V is TRBV7-6 and J is TRBJ1-1; the match to TRBD1 covers 8 bases. Germline CDR1 is SGHVS and CDR2 is FNYEAQ. CDR3 length equals 12 residues. V dropped 3 bases and J dropped 9; count of bases not matched to a gene: 3. CDR3 residues: CASSLDREQAFF. In DNA form, the CDR3 reads TGTGCCAGCAGCTTGGACAGGGAGCAAGCTTTCTTT.

This clone was detected only a few times. The chain carries TRBV5-4 and TRBJ2-2, with D possibly being TRBD2 (6 bases). CDR3 length: 14 amino acids. Per germline, CDR1 SGHNT and CDR2 YYREEE (reference sequence). The V end was cut by 4 bases, the J end by 4 bases, with 11 bases between. The CDR3 loop reads CASSPGLFTGELFF. The CDR3 nucleotides read TGTGCCAGCAGCCCGGGACTTTTCACCGGGGAGCTGTTTTTT.